The rows below give T cell receptor beta chains drawn from one sample of a study of blood T cell repertoires in COVID-19. Here immunoSEQ multiplex PCR was the method, and the copy in TCRdb shows in-frame clones only, minus some. This table holds under 200,000 clones, around four fifths found once. Sequenced sample: PBMCs or T cells enriched from blood (not recorded which). These receptors came from a woman aged 45-59 years who had recovered from COVID-19. CDR3s include the opening cysteine and the closing phenylalanine or tryptophan. The order of the fields is D gene, V gene, clone size, J gene, CDR3 DNA, CDR3 protein. D genes are given only for firm matches. The size entry is marked missing in some rows and otherwise reads once, few, many or a size class.

>TRBD1|TRBV6-5|-|TRBJ2-7
TGTGCCAGCAGACCTCTGCAGGGGGTTTACGAGCAGTACTTC
CASRPLQGVYEQYF
>-|TRBV5-6|-|TRBJ2-2
TGTGCCAGCAGCCTCGGGTCCGTCCTCACCGGGGAGCTGTTTTTT
CASSLGSVLTGELFF
>-|TRBV19|few|TRBJ1-5
TGTGCCAGTAGTATAGTAAATCAGCCCCAGCATTTT
CASSIVNQPQHF
>TRBD1|TRBV5-4|-|TRBJ1-2
TGTGCCAGCAGCGTCGACAGGGTAGGAGGTGATGATGGCTACACCTTC
CASSVDRVGGDDGYTF
>TRBD1|TRBV18|-|TRBJ1-1
TGTGCCAGCTCGCAGACAGGGGGCAACACTGAAGCTTTCTTT
CASSQTGGNTEAFF
>TRBD1|TRBV2|-|TRBJ1-6
TGTGCCAGCAACAAGGACAGGGAGCCCTATAATTCACCCCTCCACTTT
CASNKDREPYNSPLHF
>-|TRBV6-5|-|TRBJ2-7
TGTGCCAGCAGTTCAGGCACCTCCCTCTCCTACGAGCAGTACTTC
CASSSGTSLSYEQYF
>-|TRBV3-1/TRBV3-2|-|TRBJ2-7
TGTGCCAGCACACTGGAGGGGGCGGGCTACGAGCAGTACTTC
CASTLEGAGYEQYF
>-|TRBV7-9|-|TRBJ2-2
TGTGCCAGCCGTCGGGGCGGGGCGAACACCGGGGAGCTGTTTTTT
CASRRGGANTGELFF
>-|TRBV19|-|TRBJ1-5
TGTGCCAGTAGTATATTATCAGGGTCCAATCAGCCCCAGCATTTT
CASSILSGSNQPQHF
>-|TRBV7-3|-|TRBJ2-5
TGTGCCAGCAGCCCCAGGGGGAGGGAGACCCAGTACTTC
CASSPRGRETQYF
>-|TRBV9|many|TRBJ2-2
TGTGCCAGCAGCGTACAGCGATTTGGCACCGGGGAGCTGTTTTTT
CASSVQRFGTGELFF
>-|TRBV27|once|TRBJ1-4
TGTGCCAGCAGTTTAGGGGGCGCATACGAAAAACTGTTTTTT
CASSLGGAYEKLFF
>-|TRBV5-4|-|TRBJ1-1
TGTGCCAGCAGCTCCCCCAGTAGCCCCCTGGCTGAAGCTTTCTTT
CASSSPSSPLAEAFF
>-|TRBV24-1|-|TRBJ1-1
TGTGCCACCAGTGATCCAGGGTTTGAAGCTTTCTTT
CATSDPGFEAFF
>-|TRBV11-2|-|TRBJ2-1
TGTGCCAGCAGCTTAGATCGCGGCGATGAGCAGTTCTTC
CASSLDRGDEQFF
>TRBD1|TRBV19|-|TRBJ1-5
TGTGCCAGTAGTATAGTGGGCCCAGGGGGTCAGCCCCAGCATTTT
CASSIVGPGGQPQHF
>TRBD1|TRBV2|few|TRBJ2-7
TGTGCCAGCAGTAACCGGGACAGGCTCTACGAGCAGTACTTC
CASSNRDRLYEQYF
>-|TRBV3-1/TRBV3-2|-|TRBJ1-2
TGTGCCAGCAGCCAAGAGGTAGGGGGACGCTACACCTTC
CASSQEVGGRYTF
>-|TRBV25-1|-|TRBJ1-6
TGTGCCAGCAGTGAATCAACCGGGTATAATTCACCCCTCCACTTT
CASSESTGYNSPLHF
>-|TRBV28|-|TRBJ2-7
TGTGCCAGCACCTCGTGGAGTGAGCAGTACTTC
CASTSWSEQYF
>TRBD1|TRBV5-1|-|TRBJ2-7
TGCGCCAGCAGCCTCTACAGGGGAGTTGCCTACGAGCAGTACTTC
CASSLYRGVAYEQYF
>TRBD1|TRBV7-2|-|TRBJ1-4
TGTGCCAGCAGCCCGCTCGGGACAGGGAGTGAAAAACTGTTTTTT
CASSPLGTGSEKLFF
>-|TRBV23-1|-|TRBJ2-5
TGCGCCAGCAGTCAATCCCGGGACACCCAAGAGACCCAGTACTTC
CASSQSRDTQETQYF
>TRBD1|TRBV2|-|TRBJ1-6
TGTGCCACCCTGCGCGGACAGGGAAGTTCACCCCTCCACTTT
CATLRGQGSSPLHF
>-|TRBV6-5|-|TRBJ2-5
TGTGCCAGCAGTTACCTACGCGGGGGCCGAGGAGAGACCCAGTACTTC
CASSYLRGGRGETQYF
>-|TRBV19|-|TRBJ1-1
TGTGCCAGTAGTGTAGCACTCGAAGCTTTCTTT
CASSVALEAFF
>-|TRBV2|-|TRBJ2-3
TGTGCCAGCAGTGTTCAGTCGGATACGCAGTATTTT
CASSVQSDTQYF
>-|TRBV5-1|-|TRBJ2-7
TGCGCCAGCAGCCCGGGCCCGACCGGGGAAGAGTACTTC
CASSPGPTGEEYF
>-|TRBV24-1|-|TRBJ2-3
TGTGCCACCAGTGAAGGAGAACGCACAGATACGCAGTATTTT
CATSEGERTDTQYF
>-|TRBV4-1|-|TRBJ2-1
TGCGCCAGCAGCCAAGTCTCGGGGACAAATGAGCAGTTCTTC
CASSQVSGTNEQFF
>-|TRBV19|-|TRBJ1-2
TGTGCCAGTAGTATAGGGGGCAGGGGAATGGGGACGTATGGCTACACCTTC
CASSIGGRGMGTYGYTF
>-|TRBV6-2/TRBV6-3|-|TRBJ1-4
TGTGCCAGCAGTTACGGAGGCTCCAATGAAAAACTGTTTTTT
CASSYGGSNEKLFF
>-|TRBV4-2|once|TRBJ1-6
TGTGCCAGCAGCCACCCTATCCCGACAGGACAACTCCACTTT
CASSHPIPTGQLHF
>TRBD2|TRBV27|-|TRBJ2-5
TGTGCCAGCAGTTTAAAAAATAGCGGGAATGAAGGCGGGACCCAGTACTTC
CASSLKNSGNEGGTQYF
>-|TRBV7-9|-|TRBJ2-1
TGTGCCAGCAGCTTAGGCTCGGGTAACAATGAGCAGTTCTTC
CASSLGSGNNEQFF
>-|TRBV5-6|-|TRBJ1-5
TGTGCCAGCAGCCCAGGGTATGGCAATCAGCCCCAGCATTTT
CASSPGYGNQPQHF